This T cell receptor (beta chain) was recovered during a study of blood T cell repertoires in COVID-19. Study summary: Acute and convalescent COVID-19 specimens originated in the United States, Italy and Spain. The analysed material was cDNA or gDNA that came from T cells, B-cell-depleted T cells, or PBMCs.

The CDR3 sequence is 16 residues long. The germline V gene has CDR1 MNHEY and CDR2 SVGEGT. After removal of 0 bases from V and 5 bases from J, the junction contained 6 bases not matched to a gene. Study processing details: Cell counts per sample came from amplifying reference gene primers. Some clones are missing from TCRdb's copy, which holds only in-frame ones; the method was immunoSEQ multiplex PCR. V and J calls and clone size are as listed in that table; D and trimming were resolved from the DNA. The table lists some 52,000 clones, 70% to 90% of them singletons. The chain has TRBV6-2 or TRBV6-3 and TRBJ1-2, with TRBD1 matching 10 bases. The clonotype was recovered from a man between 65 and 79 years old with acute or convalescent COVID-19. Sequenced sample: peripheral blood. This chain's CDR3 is CASSYSIAGQGYGYTF. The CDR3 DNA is TGTGCCAGCAGTTACTCGATCGCGGGACAGGGGTATGGCTACACCTTC.